The clone carrying this TCR beta chain turned up a few times. Its antigen is still unknown. This sample is drawn from a study of T cells in Graves' hyperthyroidism and ophthalmopathy. Findings and caveats of the study: A model built on 13 V-J features separated ophthalmopathy from stable hyperthyroidism.

TCR beta CDR3 sequences were amplified from RNA transcripts. With the HTBI primer set, the TCR CDR3 went through a first round of RT-PCR. TCRdb reprocessed the multiplex PCR reads via MiXCR and lists one record per CDR3 protein. Of some 360,000 distinct CDR3 sequences in the sample, about 15% are singletons; the top ten hold around 10%. The source of this sequence is a woman aged 55-70 years with Graves' hyperthyroidism. The sequencing sample was made of blood.

The CDR3 loop reads CASSIGTGTDTQYF. CDR3 bases: TGTGCCAGTAGTATAGGAACCGGCACAGATACGCAGTATTTT. V usage is TRBV19 and J usage is TRBJ2-3; D call uncertain. This CDR3 contains 14 residues. V lost 1 base, J lost 1 base, and 6 bases lay in between. CDR1 and CDR2 (germline): LNHDA, SQIVND (reference sequence).